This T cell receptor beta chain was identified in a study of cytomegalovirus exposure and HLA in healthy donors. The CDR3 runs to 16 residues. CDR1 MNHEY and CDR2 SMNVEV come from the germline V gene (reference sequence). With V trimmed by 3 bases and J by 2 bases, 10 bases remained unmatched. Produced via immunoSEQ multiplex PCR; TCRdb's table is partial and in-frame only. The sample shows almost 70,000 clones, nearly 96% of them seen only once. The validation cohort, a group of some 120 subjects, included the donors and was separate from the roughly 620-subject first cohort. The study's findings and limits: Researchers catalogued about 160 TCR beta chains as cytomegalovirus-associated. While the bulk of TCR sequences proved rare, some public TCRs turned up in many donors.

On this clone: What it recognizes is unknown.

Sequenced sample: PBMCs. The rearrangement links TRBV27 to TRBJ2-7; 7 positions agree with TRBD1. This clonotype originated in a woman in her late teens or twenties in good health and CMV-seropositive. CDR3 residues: CASSLILDRRPYEQYF. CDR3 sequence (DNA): TGTGCCAGCAGTTTGATACTGGACAGGCGTCCCTACGAGCAGTACTTC.